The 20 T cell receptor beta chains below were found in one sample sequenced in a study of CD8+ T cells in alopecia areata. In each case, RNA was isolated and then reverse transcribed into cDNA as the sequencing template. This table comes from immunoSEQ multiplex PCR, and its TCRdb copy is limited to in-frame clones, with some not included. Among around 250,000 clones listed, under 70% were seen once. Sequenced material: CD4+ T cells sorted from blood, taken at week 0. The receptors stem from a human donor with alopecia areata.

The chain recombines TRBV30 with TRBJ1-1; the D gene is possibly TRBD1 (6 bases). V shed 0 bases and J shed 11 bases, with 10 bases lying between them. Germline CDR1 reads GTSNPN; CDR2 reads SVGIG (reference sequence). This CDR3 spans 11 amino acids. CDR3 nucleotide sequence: TGTGCCTGGAGTGTAGGGGGGCGGGCTTTCTTT. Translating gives CAWSVGGRAFF.

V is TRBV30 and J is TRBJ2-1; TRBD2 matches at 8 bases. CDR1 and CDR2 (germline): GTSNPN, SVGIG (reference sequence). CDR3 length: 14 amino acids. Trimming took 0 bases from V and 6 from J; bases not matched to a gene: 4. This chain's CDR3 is CAWSVPGLANEQFF. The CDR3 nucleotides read TGTGCCTGGAGTGTACCCGGACTAGCCAATGAGCAGTTCTTC.

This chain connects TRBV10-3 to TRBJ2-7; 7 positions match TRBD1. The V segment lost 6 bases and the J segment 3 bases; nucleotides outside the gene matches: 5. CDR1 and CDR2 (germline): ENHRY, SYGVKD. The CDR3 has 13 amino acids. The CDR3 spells CAIRPGQYYEQYF. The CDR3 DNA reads TGTGCCATCAGACCGGGACAGTACTACGAGCAGTACTTC.

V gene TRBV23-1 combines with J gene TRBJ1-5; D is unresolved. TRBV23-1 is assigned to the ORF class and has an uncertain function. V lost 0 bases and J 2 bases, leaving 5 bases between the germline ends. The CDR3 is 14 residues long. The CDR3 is CASSQSGRNQPQHF. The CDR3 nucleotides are TGCGCCAGCAGTCAATCAGGGCGCAATCAGCCCCAGCATTTT.

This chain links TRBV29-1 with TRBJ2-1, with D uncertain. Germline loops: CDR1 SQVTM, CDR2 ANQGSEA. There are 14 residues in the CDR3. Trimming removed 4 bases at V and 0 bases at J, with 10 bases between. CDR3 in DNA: TGCAGCGTTGCCCGCTTGAGCTCCTACAATGAGCAGTTCTTC. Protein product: CSVARLSSYNEQFF.

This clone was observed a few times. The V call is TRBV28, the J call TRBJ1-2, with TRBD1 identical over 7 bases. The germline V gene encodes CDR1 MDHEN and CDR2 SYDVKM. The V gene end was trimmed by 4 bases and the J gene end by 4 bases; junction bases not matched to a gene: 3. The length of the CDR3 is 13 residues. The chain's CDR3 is CASSSGTVYGYTF. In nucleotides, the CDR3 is TGTGCCAGCAGTTCCGGGACAGTCTATGGCTACACCTTC.

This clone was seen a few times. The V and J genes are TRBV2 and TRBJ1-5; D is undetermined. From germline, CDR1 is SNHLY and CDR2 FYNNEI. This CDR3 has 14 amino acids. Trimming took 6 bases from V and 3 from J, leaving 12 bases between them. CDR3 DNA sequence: TGTGCCAGCAGGAAAGAACATCTCAATCAGCCCCAGCATTTT. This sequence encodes CASRKEHLNQPQHF.

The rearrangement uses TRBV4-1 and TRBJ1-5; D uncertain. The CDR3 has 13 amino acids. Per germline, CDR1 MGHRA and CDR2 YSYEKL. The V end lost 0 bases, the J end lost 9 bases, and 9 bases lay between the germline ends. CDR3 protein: CASSQERVRPQHF. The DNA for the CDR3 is TGCGCCAGCAGCCAAGAACGGGTTAGGCCCCAGCATTTT.

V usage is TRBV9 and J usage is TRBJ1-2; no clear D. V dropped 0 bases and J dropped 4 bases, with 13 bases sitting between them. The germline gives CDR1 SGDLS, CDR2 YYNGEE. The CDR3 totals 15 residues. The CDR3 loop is CASSVDPRAAYGYTF. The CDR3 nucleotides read TGTGCCAGCAGCGTAGACCCCCGGGCCGCCTATGGCTACACCTTC.

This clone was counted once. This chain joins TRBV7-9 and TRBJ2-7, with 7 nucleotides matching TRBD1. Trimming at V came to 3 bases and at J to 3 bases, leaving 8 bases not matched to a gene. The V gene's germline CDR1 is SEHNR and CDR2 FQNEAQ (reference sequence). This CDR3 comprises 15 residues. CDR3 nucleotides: TGTGCCAGCAGCTTGACAGGGAACGAGAACTACGAGCAGTACTTC. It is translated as CASSLTGNENYEQYF.

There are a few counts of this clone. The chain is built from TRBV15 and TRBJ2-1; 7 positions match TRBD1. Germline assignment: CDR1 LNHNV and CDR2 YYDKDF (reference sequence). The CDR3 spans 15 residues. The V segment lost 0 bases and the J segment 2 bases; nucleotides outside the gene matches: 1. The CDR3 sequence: CATSRDRGPYNEQFF. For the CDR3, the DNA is TGTGCCACCAGCAGAGATAGGGGGCCCTACAATGAGCAGTTCTTC.

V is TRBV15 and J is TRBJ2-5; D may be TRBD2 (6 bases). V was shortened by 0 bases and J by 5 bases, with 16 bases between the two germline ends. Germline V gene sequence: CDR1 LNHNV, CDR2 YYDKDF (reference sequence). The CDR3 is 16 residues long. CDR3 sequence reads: CATSRDSAAGWETQYF. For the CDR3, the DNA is TGTGCCACCAGCAGAGATTCGGCGGCGGGGTGGGAGACCCAGTACTTC.

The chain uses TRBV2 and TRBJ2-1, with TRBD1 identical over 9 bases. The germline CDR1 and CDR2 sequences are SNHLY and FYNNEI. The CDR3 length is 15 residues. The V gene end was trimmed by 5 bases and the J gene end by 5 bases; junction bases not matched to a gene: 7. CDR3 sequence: CASSPTTGGNNEQFF. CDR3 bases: TGTGCCAGCAGTCCTACGACAGGGGGGAACAATGAGCAGTTCTTC. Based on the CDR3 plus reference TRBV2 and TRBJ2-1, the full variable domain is EPEVTQTPSHQVTQMGQEVILRCVPISNHLYFYWYRQILGQKVEFLVSFYNNEISEKSEIFDDQFSVERPDGSNFTLKIRSTKLEDSAMYFCASSPTTGGNNEQFFGPGTRLTVL.

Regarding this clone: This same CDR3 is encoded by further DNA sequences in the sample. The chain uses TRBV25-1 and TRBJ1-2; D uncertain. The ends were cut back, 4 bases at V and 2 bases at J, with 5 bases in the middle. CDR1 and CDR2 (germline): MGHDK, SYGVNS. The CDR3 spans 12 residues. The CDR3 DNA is TGTGCCAGCAGTGCGGCGAACTATGGCTACACCTTC. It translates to CASSAANYGYTF.

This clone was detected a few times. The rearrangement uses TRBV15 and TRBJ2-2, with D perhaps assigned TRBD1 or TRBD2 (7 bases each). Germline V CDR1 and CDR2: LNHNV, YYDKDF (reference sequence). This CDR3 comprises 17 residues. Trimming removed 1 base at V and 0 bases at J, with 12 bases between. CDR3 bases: TGTGCCACCAGCAGAGGGGGAGGGACAGCGAACACCGGGGAGCTGTTTTTT. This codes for CATSRGGGTANTGELFF. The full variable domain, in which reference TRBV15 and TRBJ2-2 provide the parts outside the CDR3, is DAMVIQNPRYQVTQFGKPVTLSCSQTLNHNVMYWYQQKSSQAPKLLFHYYDKDFNNEADTPDNFQSRRPNTSFCFLDIRSPGLGDTAMYLCATSRGGGTANTGELFFGEGSRLTVL.

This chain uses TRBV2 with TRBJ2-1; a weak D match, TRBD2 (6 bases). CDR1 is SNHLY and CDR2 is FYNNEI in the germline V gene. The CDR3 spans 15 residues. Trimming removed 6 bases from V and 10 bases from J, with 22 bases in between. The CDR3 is CASSPEIPHGGEQFF. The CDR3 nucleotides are TGTGCCAGCAGCCCAGAGATCCCACATGGGGGGGAGCAGTTCTTC.

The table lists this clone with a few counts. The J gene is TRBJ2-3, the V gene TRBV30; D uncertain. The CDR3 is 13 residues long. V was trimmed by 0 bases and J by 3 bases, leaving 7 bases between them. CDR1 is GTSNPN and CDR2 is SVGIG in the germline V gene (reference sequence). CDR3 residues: CAWSVVATDTQYF. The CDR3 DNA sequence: TGTGCCTGGAGTGTGGTAGCTACAGATACGCAGTATTTT.

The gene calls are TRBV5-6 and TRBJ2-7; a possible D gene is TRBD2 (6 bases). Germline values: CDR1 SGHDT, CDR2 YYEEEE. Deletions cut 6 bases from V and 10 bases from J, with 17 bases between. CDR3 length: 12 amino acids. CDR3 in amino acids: CASTSRPGDQYF. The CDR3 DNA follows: TGTGCCAGCACCTCGCGGCCGGGGGATCAGTACTTC.

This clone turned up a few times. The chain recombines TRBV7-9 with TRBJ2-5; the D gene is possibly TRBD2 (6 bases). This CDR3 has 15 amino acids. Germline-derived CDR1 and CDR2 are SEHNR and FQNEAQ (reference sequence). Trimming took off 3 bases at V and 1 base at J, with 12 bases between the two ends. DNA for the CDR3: TGTGCCAGCAGCTTTGGGGAGGCCTCCCAAGAGACCCAGTACTTC. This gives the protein CASSFGEASQETQYF. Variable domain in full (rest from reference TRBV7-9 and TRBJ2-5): DTGVSQNPRHKITKRGQNVTFRCDPISEHNRLYWYRQTLGQGPEFLTYFQNEAQLEKSRLLSDRFSAERPKGSFSTLEIQRTEQGDSAMYLCASSFGEASQETQYFGPGTRLLVL.

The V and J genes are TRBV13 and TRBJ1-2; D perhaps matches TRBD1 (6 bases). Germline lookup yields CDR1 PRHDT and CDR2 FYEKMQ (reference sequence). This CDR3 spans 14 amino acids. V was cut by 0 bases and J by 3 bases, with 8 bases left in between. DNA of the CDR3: TGTGCCAGCAGCTTAGGACAGGGCGACTATGGCTACACCTTC. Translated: CASSLGQGDYGYTF.